This paragraph covers one T cell receptor beta chain sequence. Germline V gene sequence: CDR1 SGHVS, CDR2 FQNEAQ. The CDR3 runs 16 residues. V lost 1 base and J lost 1, with 13 bases in between. The sample is drawn from a study of blood T cell repertoires in COVID-19. Study-level background: The United States, Italy and Spain were the sources of the acute and convalescent COVID-19 samples. Nucleic acid was either cDNA or gDNA, and it came from T cells, B-cell-depleted T cells, or PBMCs.

How the authors handled the data: Counts of nucleated cells, estimated from reference gene primer amplification, were obtained. Sequenced by immunoSEQ multiplex PCR; TCRdb stores in-frame clones only, minus some. Clone size and V and J calls were adopted from that table, with D and trimming inferred from the DNA. The profile shows around 190,000 clones, 85% to 90% of them singletons. The sample was peripheral blood. This receptor was identified in a man aged 18-30 years with active or convalescent COVID-19. The V and J genes are TRBV7-8 and TRBJ1-2, with a possible D match to TRBD1 (6 bases). The CDR3 region has the DNA TGTGCCAGCAGCTTAGTAGGGGGGGAGATTAACTATGGCTACACCTTC. Translated, it gives CASSLVGGEINYGYTF. The full variable domain, its missing parts supplied by reference TRBV7-8 and TRBJ1-2, is GAGVSQSPRYKVAKRGQDVALRCDPISGHVSLFWYQQALGQGPEFLTYFQNEAQLDKSGLPSDRFFAERPEGSVSTLKIQRTQQEDSAVYLCASSLVGGEINYGYTFGSGTRLTVV.